This T cell receptor beta chain was recorded in a study of blood T cell repertoires in COVID-19. Whole-study context: Spain, Italy and the United States supplied samples that represented acute and convalescent COVID-19. Sources were T cells, B-cell-depleted T cells, or PBMCs; the material itself was cDNA or gDNA.

This clone was seen just once. Patients in Seattle were enrolled during active infection, then followed longitudinally. CDR1 is MNHEY and CDR2 is SVGAGI in the germline V gene. The CDR3 runs 13 residues. With 6 bases removed from V and 1 base from J, the gap between germline ends came to 9 bases. Per the study methods: From reference gene primer amplification, estimates of nucleated cell counts were derived. Repertoires were generated with immunoSEQ multiplex PCR, while TCRdb's copy carries only in-frame clones and drops some. That table is the source of V, J and clone size, and D and trimming were worked out from the DNA. Here the sample spans hundreds of thousands of clones, around 92% being singletons.

What was sequenced was peripheral blood. The TCR was taken from a woman aged 25 to 45 with COVID-19, enrolled during active disease. J is TRBJ1-1 and V is TRBV6-5, with a tentative D call TRBD1 (6 bases). CDR3 nucleotide sequence: TGTGCCAGCAGGATGGGACAGAACACTGAAGCTTTCTTT. This gives the protein CASRMGQNTEAFF.